The clone carrying this T cell receptor (beta chain) has a handful of counts. TCRdb redid the calling of the RT-PCR reads with MiXCR, one entry per CDR3 protein. Altogether tens of thousands of distinct CDR3 sequences are present, around 49% being singletons, with the ten largest covering 60% to 75%. The CDR3 has 13 residues. V lost 6 bases, J lost 6 bases, and 14 bases lay in between. The sample originates from a study of patients and donors after allogeneic stem cell transplantation. This receptor was taken from a human donor who was either an allogeneic HSCT recipient or a stem cell or donor lymphocyte infusion donor (not recorded which). It is not recorded whose cells these are; they may come from a transplant donor. The chain uses TRBV12-3 or TRBV12-4 and TRBJ1-2; no clear D gene. The sample consisted of blood, either unsorted or a sorted T cell fraction (not recorded which). The CDR3, as DNA: TGTGCCAGCAGCGAAAATTGGGCCCATGGCTACACCTTC. This translates into CASSENWAHGYTF.